This T cell receptor (beta chain) was obtained from a study of T cells expressing NK-cell markers. The study's findings and limits: The share of CD8+ T cells held by dominant NKG2C+ clonotypes was roughly 1.0-8% in more than 5 donors.

Germline V lookup: CDR1 LGHDT, CDR2 YNNKEL (reference sequence). The CDR3 contains 14 residues. A 5'RACE template switching approach incorporating UMIs was used to make TCR beta cDNA. Reprocessing the 5' RACE reads, TCRdb reports a single entry for every CDR3 protein and omits DNA. The sample has 300,000 or so distinct CDR3 sequences, and its top ten clones hold 4% to 5%. Concerning this clonotype: Its specificity is not known.

The genes are TRBV3-1 and TRBJ1-5. This clonotype originated in a woman aged 18 to 75 in good health. The sequencing sample was made of blood T cells: a sorted CD56 or NKG2C T cell subset, CD4+ or CD8+ T cells, or bulk PBMC T cells (not recorded which). The CDR3 loop reads CASSQAGQGQPQHF.